The 7 T cell receptor beta chains in this list originate from one sample, sequenced in a study of blood T cell repertoires in COVID-19. Some clones are missing from TCRdb's copy, which holds only in-frame ones; the method was immunoSEQ multiplex PCR. The sample lists around 330,000 clones, approximately 87% occurring once. The sequenced sample was peripheral blood. These receptors were collected from a woman aged 45-65 years with active or convalescent COVID-19.

The J gene is TRBJ2-5, the V gene TRBV7-9; TRBD1 agrees at 8 bases. There are 14 residues in the CDR3. Germline trimming cut 5 bases from V and 3 bases from J; bases unmatched to any gene: 5. Per germline, CDR1 SEHNR and CDR2 FQNEAQ (reference sequence). CDR3 in DNA: TGTGCCAGCAGCCGTGACAGGGGCGAAGAGACCCAGTACTTC. As protein: CASSRDRGEETQYF.

V gene TRBV11-3 combines with J gene TRBJ2-7; TRBD1 matches 8 bases. V was clipped by 5 bases and J by 9 bases; unmatched bases: 9. This CDR3 comprises 13 residues. Germline CDR1 and CDR2: SGHNT and YENEEA. The CDR3 loop is CASSRFQGAVQYF. In DNA form, the CDR3 reads TGTGCCAGCAGCCGATTCCAGGGGGCCGTGCAGTACTTC. Together with reference TRBV11-3 and TRBJ2-7, the CDR3 gives the full variable domain: EAGVVQSPRYKIIEKKQPVAFWCNPISGHNTLYWYLQNLGQGPELLIRYENEEAVDDSQLPKDRFSAERLKGVDSTLKIQPAELGDSAVYLCASSRFQGAVQYFGPGTRLTVT.

V usage is TRBV11-2 and J usage is TRBJ1-2; D not resolved. Trimming removed 5 bases from V and 3 bases from J, with 10 bases in between. This CDR3 comprises 13 residues. Germline V lookup: CDR1 SGHAT, CDR2 FQNNGV. This CDR3 reads CASSANRHYGYTF. CDR3 nucleotides: TGTGCCAGCAGCGCAAACAGACACTATGGCTACACCTTC.

The genes are TRBV7-9 and TRBJ1-2; D not resolved. Germline-derived CDR1 and CDR2 are SEHNR and FQNEAQ (reference sequence). Trimming stripped 4 bases from V and 1 base from J, with 16 bases between. This CDR3 has 16 residues. CDR3 coding DNA: TGTGCCAGCAGCTGGAGGACGAATTCGGTTAACTATGGCTACACCTTC. This translates into CASSWRTNSVNYGYTF.

This chain links TRBV6-2 or TRBV6-3 with TRBJ1-1; a weak D match, TRBD1 (6 bases). The CDR3 spans 14 residues. V dropped 5 bases and J dropped 4 bases, with 14 bases sitting between them. Germline V gives CDR1 MNHEY, CDR2 SVGEGT. The CDR3 coding sequence is TGTGCCAGCAGTAACAGGGACCAATTCACTGAAGCTTTCTTT. It specifies CASSNRDQFTEAFF.

The chain recombines TRBV9 with TRBJ2-2; D is perhaps TRBD1 (6 bases). Germline-derived CDR1 and CDR2 are SGDLS and YYNGEE. The CDR3 runs 14 residues. V lost 2 bases, J lost 5 bases, and 10 bases lay in between. This CDR3 reads CASSVGQTTGELFF. The CDR3 region has the DNA TGTGCCAGCAGCGTTGGACAGACAACCGGGGAGCTGTTTTTT.

The rearrangement uses TRBV6-5 and TRBJ2-3, with 7 bases aligning to TRBD1. Unmatched junction bases numbered 6, after V lost 4 bases and J lost 2 bases. Germline CDR1 reads MNHEY; CDR2 reads SVGAGI. This CDR3 is 15 amino acids long. This CDR3 is CASSFQDRITDTQYF. The CDR3 DNA reads TGTGCCAGCAGTTTCCAGGACAGGATCACAGATACGCAGTATTTT.